What follows is one T cell receptor beta chain and its context. The method was immunoSEQ multiplex PCR; TCRdb's version includes in-frame clones alone and lacks a portion of them. The table lists a few hundred thousand clones, roughly 85% of them singletons. This CDR3 comprises 14 residues. This record comes from a study of blood T cell repertoires in COVID-19. The gene calls are TRBV21-1 and TRBJ1-1; no check of the table's D call, TRBD1, against the DNA was made. TRBV21-1 is described as a pseudogene. The TCR sequence derives from a woman between 18 and 29 years old with acute or convalescent COVID-19. The sequenced sample was peripheral blood. The CDR3: CASSSRHLNTEAFF. CDR3 sequence (DNA): TGTGCCAGCAGCAGTAGACACCTGAACACTGAAGCTTTCTTT.